The 10 T cell receptor beta chains below come from one sample, sequenced in a study of cytomegalovirus exposure and HLA in healthy donors. The PCR used 60 Vbeta and 13 Jbeta primers. Clones were sequenced by immunoSEQ multiplex PCR, and TCRdb holds only the in-frame ones, with some missing. This table holds under 75,000 clones, 80% to 90% found once. Sequences were obtained from PBMCs. The origin of the receptors is a woman aged 25 to 39 in good health and CMV-seronegative.

J is TRBJ2-5 and V is TRBV29-1; D possibly corresponds to TRBD2 (5 bases). The germline V gene has CDR1 SQVTM and CDR2 ANQGSEA. The CDR3 has 13 residues. V lost 3 bases and J 1 base, leaving 9 bases between the germline ends. For the CDR3, the DNA is TGCAGCGTTGAGTGGGCGGGCCAAGAGACCCAGTACTTC. Protein sequence: CSVEWAGQETQYF.

V is TRBV14 and J is TRBJ1-4, with TRBD1 as a possible D gene (5 bases). The germline V and J ends were trimmed by 0 bases and 11 bases, with 13 bases remaining between them. CDR1 is SGHDN, CDR2 FVKESK, per germline. This CDR3 spans 14 amino acids. CDR3 amino acids: CASSQEWPDTKLFF. Written as DNA, the CDR3 is TGTGCCAGCAGCCAAGAATGGCCGGACACCAAACTGTTTTTT. The whole variable domain, filled in from reference TRBV14 and TRBJ1-4, reads EAGVTQFPSHSVIEKGQTVTLRCDPISGHDNLYWYRRVMGKEIKFLLHFVKESKQDESGMPNNRFLAERTGGTYSTLKVQPAELEDSGVYFCASSQEWPDTKLFFGSGTQLSVL.

The chain combines TRBV14 with TRBJ1-2; the D is unclear. V was pared by 3 bases and J by 0 bases, with 11 bases between. Germline CDR1 reads SGHDN; CDR2 reads FVKESK. This CDR3 is 15 amino acids long. The CDR3 is CASSQEQPPNYGYTF. CDR3 bases: TGTGCCAGCAGCCAGGAACAGCCTCCTAACTATGGCTACACCTTC.

The chain recombines TRBV11-3 with TRBJ2-1; 7 bases match TRBD2. Germline CDR1 is SGHNT and CDR2 is YENEEA. The CDR3 has 15 amino acids. The V segment lost 5 bases and the J segment 7 bases; nucleotides outside the gene matches: 11. The CDR3 is CASSPRLAVGNEQFF. The CDR3 DNA reads as TGTGCCAGCAGCCCACGTCTAGCGGTAGGGAATGAGCAGTTCTTC.

The rearrangement joins TRBV7-3 to TRBJ2-5, with TRBD2 matching 7 bases. The J segment lost 4 bases and the V segment lost 0 bases, leaving 5 bases of the junction unmatched. The CDR3 has 15 amino acids. Germline values: CDR1 SGHTA, CDR2 FQGTGA. In DNA, the CDR3 is TGTGCCAGCAGCTTAACGCAGGGAGGGCGAGAGACCCAGTACTTC. Translated: CASSLTQGGRETQYF.

The gene calls are TRBV5-5 and TRBJ1-4; 10 nucleotides match TRBD1. The CDR3 covers 15 residues. The V segment lost 0 bases and the J segment 6 bases; nucleotides outside the gene matches: 2. CDR1 SGHKS and CDR2 YYEKEE come from the germline V gene (reference sequence). The CDR3 sequence: CASSLVGTGDEKLFF. CDR3 nucleotide sequence: TGTGCCAGCAGCTTGGTGGGGACAGGGGATGAAAAACTGTTTTTT.

In this sample, this clone turned up once. CDR3 region: CASSTTGTEQYF. Written as DNA, the CDR3 is TGTGCCAGCAGCACGACAGGGACCGAGCAGTACTTC. The genes are TRBV9 and TRBJ2-7, with TRBD1 matching 7 bases. This CDR3 comprises 12 residues. V gave up 4 bases and J gave up 6 bases; unmatched junction bases: 4. The germline gives CDR1 SGDLS, CDR2 YYNGEE. Full variable domain (outside the CDR3, taken from reference TRBV9 and TRBJ2-7): DSGVTQTPKHLITATGQRVTLRCSPRSGDLSVYWYQQSLDQGLQFLIQYYNGEERAKGNILERFSAQQFPDLHSELNLSSLELGDSALYFCASSTTGTEQYFGPGTRLTVT.

This rearrangement joins TRBV27 to TRBJ2-7; D perhaps matches TRBD2 (5 bases). CDR1 MNHEY and CDR2 SMNVEV come from the germline V gene (reference sequence). The CDR3 runs to 14 residues. V gave up 1 base and J gave up 4 bases, with 11 bases separating them. CDR3 nucleotide sequence: TGTGCCAGCAGTTTATACCTAGCCGGTTACGAGCAGTACTTC. This sequence encodes CASSLYLAGYEQYF.

The V gene is TRBV18, the J gene TRBJ2-3; no clear D. With 2 bases removed from V and 2 bases from J, the gap between germline ends came to 11 bases. Germline assignment: CDR1 KGHSH and CDR2 LQKENI. The CDR3 is 15 amino acids. This CDR3 reads CASSPTGSNTDTQYF. For the CDR3, the DNA is TGTGCCAGCTCACCAACCGGGTCCAACACAGATACGCAGTATTTT.

The CDR3 loop reads CASSQELAGNNEQFF. CDR3 nucleotide sequence: TGTGCCAGCAGCCAAGAGTTAGCGGGAAACAATGAGCAGTTCTTC. The rearrangement joins TRBV14 to TRBJ2-1; 8 nucleotides agree with TRBD2. The V and J ends lost 0 bases and 5 bases, in that order; junction bases with no gene match: 3. The germline CDR1 and CDR2 sequences are SGHDN and FVKESK. CDR3 length equals 15 residues.